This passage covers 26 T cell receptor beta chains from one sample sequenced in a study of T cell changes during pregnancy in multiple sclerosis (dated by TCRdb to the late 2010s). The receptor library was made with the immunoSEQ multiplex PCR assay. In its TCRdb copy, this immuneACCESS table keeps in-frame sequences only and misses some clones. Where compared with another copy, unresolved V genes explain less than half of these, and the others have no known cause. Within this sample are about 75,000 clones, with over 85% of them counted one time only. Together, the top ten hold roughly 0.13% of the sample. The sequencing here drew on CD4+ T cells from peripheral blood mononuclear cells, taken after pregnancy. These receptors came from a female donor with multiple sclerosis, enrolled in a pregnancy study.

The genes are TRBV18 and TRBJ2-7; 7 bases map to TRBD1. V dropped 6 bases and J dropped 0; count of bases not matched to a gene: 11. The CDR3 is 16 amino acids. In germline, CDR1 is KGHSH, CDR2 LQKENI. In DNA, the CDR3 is TGTGCCAGCTCCTCTGGACAGTCAGGGGGCTCCTACGAGCAGTACTTC. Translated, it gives CASSSGQSGGSYEQYF.

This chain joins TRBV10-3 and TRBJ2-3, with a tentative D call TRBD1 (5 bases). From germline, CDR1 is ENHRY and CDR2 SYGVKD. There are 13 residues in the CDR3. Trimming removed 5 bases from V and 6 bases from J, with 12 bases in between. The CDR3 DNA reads TGTGCCATCAGTTACAGGACACCTGATACGCAGTATTTT. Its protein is CAISYRTPDTQYF.

The CDR3 reads CASSAWGQGAGNTIYF. CDR3 DNA sequence: TGTGCCAGCAGCGCCTGGGGACAGGGGGCAGGAAACACCATATATTTT. The genes are TRBV9 and TRBJ1-3; TRBD1 matches at 12 bases. The length of the CDR3 is 16 residues. The J segment lost 4 bases and the V segment lost 3 bases, leaving 5 bases of the junction unmatched. Looked up from germline, CDR1 is SGDLS and CDR2 is YYNGEE.

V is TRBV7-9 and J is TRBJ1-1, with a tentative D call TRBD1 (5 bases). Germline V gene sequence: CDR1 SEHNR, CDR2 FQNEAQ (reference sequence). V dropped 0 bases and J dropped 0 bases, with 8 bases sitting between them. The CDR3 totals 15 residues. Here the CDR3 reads CASSLAGQMNTEAFF. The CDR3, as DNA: TGTGCCAGCAGCTTAGCGGGGCAGATGAACACTGAAGCTTTCTTT. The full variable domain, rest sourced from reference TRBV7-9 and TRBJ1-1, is DTGVSQNPRHKITKRGQNVTFRCDPISEHNRLYWYRQTLGQGPEFLTYFQNEAQLEKSRLLSDRFSAERPKGSFSTLEIQRTEQGDSAMYLCASSLAGQMNTEAFFGQGTRLTVV.

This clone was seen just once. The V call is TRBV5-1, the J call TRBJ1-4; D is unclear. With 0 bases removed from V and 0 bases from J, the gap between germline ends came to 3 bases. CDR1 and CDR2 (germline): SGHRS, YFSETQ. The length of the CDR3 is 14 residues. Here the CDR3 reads CASSLVATNEKLFF. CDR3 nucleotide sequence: TGCGCCAGCAGCTTGGTCGCAACTAATGAAAAACTGTTTTTT.

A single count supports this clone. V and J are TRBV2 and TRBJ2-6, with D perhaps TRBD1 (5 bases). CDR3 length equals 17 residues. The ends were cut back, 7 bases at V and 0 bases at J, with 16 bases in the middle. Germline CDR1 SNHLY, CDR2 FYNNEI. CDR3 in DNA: TGTGCCAGCATGAAGTTCGACAGCCTCTCTGGGGCCAACGTCCTGACTTTC. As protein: CASMKFDSLSGANVLTF.

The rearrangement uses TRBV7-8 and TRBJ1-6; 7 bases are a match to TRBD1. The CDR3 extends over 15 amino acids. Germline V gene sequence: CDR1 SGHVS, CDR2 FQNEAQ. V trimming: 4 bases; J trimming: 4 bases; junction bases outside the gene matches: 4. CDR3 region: CASSSQGNYNSPLHF. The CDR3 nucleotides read TGTGCCAGCAGCTCACAGGGGAATTATAATTCACCCCTCCACTTT.

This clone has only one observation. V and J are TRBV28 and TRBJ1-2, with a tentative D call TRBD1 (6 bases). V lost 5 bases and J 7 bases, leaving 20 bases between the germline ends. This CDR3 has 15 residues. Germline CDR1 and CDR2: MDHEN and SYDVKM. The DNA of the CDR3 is TGTGCCAGCAGTGAACTACAGGGCCTCCTCCGTGGCTACACCTTC. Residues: CASSELQGLLRGYTF.

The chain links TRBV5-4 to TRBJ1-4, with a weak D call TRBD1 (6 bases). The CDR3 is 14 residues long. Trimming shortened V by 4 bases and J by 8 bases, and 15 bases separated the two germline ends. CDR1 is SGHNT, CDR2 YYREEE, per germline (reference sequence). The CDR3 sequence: CASSVGGEREKLFF. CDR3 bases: TGTGCCAGCAGCGTGGGGGGCGAGAGGGAAAAACTGTTTTTT.

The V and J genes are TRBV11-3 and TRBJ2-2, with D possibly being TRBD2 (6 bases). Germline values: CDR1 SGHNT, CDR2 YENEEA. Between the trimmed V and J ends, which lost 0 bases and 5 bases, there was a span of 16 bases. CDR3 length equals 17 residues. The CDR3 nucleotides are TGTGCCAGCAGCTTAGATTCTCACAGGAGGGGAACCGGGGAGCTGTTTTTT. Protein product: CASSLDSHRRGTGELFF.

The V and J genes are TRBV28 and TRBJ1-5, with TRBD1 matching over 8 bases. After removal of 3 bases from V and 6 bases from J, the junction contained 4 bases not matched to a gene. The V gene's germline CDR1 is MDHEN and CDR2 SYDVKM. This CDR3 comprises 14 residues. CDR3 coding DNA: TGTGCCAGCAGTTTCCAGGGGGCGGCTCAGCCCCAGCATTTT. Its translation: CASSFQGAAQPQHF.

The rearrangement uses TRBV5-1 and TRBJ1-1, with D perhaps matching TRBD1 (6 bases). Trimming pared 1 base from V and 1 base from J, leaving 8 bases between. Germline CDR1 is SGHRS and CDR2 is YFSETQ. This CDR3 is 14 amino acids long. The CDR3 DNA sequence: TGCGCCAGCAGCTTGTCAGGGGCGAACACTGAAGCTTTCTTT. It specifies CASSLSGANTEAFF.

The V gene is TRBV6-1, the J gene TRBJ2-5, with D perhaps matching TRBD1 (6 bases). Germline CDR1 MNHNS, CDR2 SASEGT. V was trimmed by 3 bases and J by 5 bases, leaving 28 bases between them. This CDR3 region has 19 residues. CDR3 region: CASSDFSGFEQGLAETQYF. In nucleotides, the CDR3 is TGTGCCAGCAGTGATTTTAGTGGTTTCGAACAGGGTCTCGCGGAGACCCAGTACTTC.

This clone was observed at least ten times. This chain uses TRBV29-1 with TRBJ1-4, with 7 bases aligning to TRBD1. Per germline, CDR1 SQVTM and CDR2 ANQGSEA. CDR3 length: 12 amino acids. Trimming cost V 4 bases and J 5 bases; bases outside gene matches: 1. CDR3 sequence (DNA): TGCAGCGTTGGAGGGGGCAATGAAAAACTGTTTTTT. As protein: CSVGGGNEKLFF.

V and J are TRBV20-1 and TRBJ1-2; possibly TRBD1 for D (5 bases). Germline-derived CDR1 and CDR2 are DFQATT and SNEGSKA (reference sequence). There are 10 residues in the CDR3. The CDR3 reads CRAGRGGYTF. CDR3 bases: TGCAGGGCAGGGCGAGGTGGCTACACCTTC.

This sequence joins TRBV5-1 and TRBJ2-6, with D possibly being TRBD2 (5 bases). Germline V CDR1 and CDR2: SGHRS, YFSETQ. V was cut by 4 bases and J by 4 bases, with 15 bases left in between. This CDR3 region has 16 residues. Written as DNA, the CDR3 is TGCGCCAGCAGCCCCACGGGCGTAGCGGGGGCCAACGTCCTGACTTTC. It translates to CASSPTGVAGANVLTF.

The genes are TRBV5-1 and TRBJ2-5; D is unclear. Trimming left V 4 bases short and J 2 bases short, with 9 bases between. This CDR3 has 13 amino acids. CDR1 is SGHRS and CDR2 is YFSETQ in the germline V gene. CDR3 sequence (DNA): TGCGCCAGCAGCATACTACTACAAGAGACCCAGTACTTC. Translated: CASSILLQETQYF.

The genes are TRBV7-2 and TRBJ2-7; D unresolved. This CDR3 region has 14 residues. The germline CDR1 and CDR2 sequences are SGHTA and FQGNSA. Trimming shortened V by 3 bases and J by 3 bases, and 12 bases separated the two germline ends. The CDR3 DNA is TGTGCCAGCAGCTTGTTTCTTACTGGCTACGAGCAGTACTTC. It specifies CASSLFLTGYEQYF.

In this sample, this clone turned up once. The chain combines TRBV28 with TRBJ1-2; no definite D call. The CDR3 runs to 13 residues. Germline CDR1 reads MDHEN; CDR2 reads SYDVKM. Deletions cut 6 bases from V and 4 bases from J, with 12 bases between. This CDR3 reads CASSSVGVYGYTF. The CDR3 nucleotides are TGTGCCAGCAGCTCAGTTGGAGTCTATGGCTACACCTTC.

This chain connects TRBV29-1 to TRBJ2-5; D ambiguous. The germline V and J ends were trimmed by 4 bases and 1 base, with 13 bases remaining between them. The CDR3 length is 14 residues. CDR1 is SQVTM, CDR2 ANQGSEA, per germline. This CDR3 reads CSVVFRVFQETQYF. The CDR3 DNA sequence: TGCAGCGTTGTTTTCCGGGTCTTCCAAGAGACCCAGTACTTC.

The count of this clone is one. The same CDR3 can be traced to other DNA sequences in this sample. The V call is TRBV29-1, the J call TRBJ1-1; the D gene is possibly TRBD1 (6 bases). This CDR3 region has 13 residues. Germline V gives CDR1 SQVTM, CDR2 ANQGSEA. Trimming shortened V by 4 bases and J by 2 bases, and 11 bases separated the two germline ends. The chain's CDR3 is CSVVQQGNTEAFF. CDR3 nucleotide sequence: TGCAGCGTTGTCCAACAGGGAAACACTGAAGCTTTCTTT.

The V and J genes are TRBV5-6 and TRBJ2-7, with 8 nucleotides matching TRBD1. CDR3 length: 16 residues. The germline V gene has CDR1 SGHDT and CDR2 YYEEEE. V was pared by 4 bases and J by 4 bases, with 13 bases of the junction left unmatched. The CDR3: CASSLRPQGAGYEQYF. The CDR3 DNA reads TGTGCCAGCAGCCTTCGACCTCAGGGGGCGGGGTACGAGCAGTACTTC.

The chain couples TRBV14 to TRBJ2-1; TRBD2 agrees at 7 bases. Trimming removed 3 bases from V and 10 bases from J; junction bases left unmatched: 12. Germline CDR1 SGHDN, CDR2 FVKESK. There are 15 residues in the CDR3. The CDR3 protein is CASSHTGPWGGEQFF. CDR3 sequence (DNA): TGTGCCAGCAGCCATACTGGGCCCTGGGGGGGGGAGCAGTTCTTC.

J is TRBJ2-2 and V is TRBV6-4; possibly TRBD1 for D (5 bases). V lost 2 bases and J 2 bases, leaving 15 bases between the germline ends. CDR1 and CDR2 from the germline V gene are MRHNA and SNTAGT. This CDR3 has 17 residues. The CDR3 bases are TGTGCCAGCAGTGACATAGGAATAGGGGTCAACACCGGGGAGCTGTTTTTT. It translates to CASSDIGIGVNTGELFF.

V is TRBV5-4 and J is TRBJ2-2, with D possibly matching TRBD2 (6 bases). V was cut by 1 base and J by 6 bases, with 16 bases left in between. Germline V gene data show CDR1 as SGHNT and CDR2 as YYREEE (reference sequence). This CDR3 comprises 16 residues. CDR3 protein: CASSLSRAGGSGELFF. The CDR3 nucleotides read TGTGCCAGCAGCTTGTCCCGCGCCGGGGGATCCGGGGAGCTGTTTTTT.

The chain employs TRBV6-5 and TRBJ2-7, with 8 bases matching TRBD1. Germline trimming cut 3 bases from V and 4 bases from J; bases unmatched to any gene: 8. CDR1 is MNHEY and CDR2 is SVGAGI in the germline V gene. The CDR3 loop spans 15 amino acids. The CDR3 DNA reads TGTGCCAGCAGTTATTGGGCAGGGGGCGGATACGAGCAGTACTTC. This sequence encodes CASSYWAGGGYEQYF.